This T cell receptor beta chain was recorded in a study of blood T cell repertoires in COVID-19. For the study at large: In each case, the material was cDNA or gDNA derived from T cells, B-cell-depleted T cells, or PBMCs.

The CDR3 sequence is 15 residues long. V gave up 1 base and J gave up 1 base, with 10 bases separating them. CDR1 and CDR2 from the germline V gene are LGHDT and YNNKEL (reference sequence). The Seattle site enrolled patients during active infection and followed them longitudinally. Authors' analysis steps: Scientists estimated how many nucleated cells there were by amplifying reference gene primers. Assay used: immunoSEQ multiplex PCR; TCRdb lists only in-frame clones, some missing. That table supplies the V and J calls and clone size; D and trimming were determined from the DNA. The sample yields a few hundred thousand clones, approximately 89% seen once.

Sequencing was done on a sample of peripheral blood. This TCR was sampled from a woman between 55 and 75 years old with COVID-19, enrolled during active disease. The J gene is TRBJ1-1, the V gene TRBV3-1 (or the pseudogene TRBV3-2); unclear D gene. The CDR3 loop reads CASSQGFVGNTEAFF. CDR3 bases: TGTGCCAGCAGCCAAGGATTTGTCGGGAACACTGAAGCTTTCTTT.